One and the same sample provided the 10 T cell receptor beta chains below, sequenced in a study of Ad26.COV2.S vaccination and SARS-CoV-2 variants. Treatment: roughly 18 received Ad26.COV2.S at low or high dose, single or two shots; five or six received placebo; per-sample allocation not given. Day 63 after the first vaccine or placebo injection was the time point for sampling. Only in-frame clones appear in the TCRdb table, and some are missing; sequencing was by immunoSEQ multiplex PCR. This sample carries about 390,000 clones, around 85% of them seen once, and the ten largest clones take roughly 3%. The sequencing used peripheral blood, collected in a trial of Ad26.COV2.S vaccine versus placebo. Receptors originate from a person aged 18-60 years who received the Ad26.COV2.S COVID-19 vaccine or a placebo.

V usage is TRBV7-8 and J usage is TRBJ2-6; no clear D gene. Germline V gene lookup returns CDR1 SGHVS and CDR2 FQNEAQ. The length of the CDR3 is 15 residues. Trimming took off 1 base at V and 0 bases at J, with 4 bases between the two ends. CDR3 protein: CASSLGNSGANVLTF. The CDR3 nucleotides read TGTGCCAGCAGCTTAGGGAACTCTGGGGCCAACGTCCTGACTTTC.

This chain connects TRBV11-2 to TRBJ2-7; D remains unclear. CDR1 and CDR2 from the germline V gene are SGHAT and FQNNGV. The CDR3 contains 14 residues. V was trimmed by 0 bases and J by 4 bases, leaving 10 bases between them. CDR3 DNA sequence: TGTGCCAGCAGCTTAGATAGATTGGGATACGAGCAGTACTTC. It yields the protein CASSLDRLGYEQYF.

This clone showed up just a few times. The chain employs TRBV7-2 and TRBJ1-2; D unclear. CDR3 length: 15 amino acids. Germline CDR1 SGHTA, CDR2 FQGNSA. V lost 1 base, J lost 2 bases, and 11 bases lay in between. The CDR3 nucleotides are TGTGCCAGCAGCTTAGAATTCGGGAAAAACTATGGCTACACCTTC. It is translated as CASSLEFGKNYGYTF. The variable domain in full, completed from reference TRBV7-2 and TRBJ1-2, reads GAGVSQSPSNKVTEKGKDVELRCDPISGHTALYWYRQSLGQGLEFLIYFQGNSAPDKSGLPSDRFSAERTGGSVSTLTIQRTQQEDSAVYLCASSLEFGKNYGYTFGSGTRLTVV.

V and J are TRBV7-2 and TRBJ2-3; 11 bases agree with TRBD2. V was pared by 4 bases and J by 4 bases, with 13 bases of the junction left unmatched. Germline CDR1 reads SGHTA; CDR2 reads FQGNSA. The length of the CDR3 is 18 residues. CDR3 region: CASSSQQRTSGGADTQYF. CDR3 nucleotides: TGTGCCAGCAGCTCCCAACAACGAACTAGCGGGGGTGCAGATACGCAGTATTTT.

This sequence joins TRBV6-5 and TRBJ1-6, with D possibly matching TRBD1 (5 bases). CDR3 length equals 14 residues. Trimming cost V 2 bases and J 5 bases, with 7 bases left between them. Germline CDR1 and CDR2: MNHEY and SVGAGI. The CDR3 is CASSYRGNNSPLHF. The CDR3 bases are TGTGCCAGCAGTTACAGGGGAAATAATTCACCCCTCCACTTT.

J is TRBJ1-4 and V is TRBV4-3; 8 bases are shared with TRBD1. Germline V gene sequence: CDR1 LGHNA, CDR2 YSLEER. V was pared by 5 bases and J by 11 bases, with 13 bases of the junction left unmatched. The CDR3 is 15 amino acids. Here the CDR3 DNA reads TGCGCCAGCAGCTACGGACAGGGTGAAGCCCACAAACTGTTTTTT. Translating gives CASSYGQGEAHKLFF.

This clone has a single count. CDR3 nucleotide sequence: TGTGCCAGCAGCTCCTTCGGGAGGGAGACCCAGTACTTC. Its translation is CASSSFGRETQYF. V usage is TRBV7-2 and J usage is TRBJ2-5, with 7 bases identical to TRBD2. The CDR3 loop spans 13 amino acids. The V and J ends lost 4 bases and 5 bases, in that order; junction bases with no gene match: 4. Germline-derived CDR1 and CDR2 are SGHTA and FQGNSA.

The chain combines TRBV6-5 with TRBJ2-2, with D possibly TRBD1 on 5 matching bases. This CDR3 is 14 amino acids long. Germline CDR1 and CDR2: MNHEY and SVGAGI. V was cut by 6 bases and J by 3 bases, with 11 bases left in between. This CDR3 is CASRPGQYTGELFF. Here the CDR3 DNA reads TGTGCCAGCAGACCTGGACAATACACCGGGGAGCTGTTTTTT.

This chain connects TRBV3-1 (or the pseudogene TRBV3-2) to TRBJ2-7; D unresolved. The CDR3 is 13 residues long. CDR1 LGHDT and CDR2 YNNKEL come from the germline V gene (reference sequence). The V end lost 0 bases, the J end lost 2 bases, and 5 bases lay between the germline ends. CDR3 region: CASSQEPPYEQYF. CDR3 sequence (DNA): TGTGCCAGCAGCCAAGAGCCCCCCTACGAGCAGTACTTC.

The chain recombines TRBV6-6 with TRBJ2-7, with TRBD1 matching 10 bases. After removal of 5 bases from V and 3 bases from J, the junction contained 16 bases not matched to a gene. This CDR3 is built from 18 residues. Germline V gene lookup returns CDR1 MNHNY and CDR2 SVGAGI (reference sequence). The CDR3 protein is CASSPLLGKTGGYYEQYF. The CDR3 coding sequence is TGTGCCAGCAGTCCCCTACTTGGAAAGACAGGGGGCTACTACGAGCAGTACTTC.